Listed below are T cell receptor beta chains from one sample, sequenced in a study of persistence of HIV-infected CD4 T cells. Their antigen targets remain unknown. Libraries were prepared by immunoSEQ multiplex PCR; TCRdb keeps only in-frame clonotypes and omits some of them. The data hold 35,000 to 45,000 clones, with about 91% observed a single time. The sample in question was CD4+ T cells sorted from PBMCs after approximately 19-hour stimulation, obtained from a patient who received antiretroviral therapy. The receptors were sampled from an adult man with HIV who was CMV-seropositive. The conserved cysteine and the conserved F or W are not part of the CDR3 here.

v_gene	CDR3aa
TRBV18	ASSPYQRTIGETQY
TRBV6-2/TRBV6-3	ASSSGSSNQPQH
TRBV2	ASSEGSGRALQY
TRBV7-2	ASRREIAGNTEAF
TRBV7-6	ASSLEVGHYGYT
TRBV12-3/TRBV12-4	ASGRGPQPQH
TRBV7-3	ASSITGGAGYGYT
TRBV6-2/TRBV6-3	ASSSVATSNEQF
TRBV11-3	ASSLEGNTEAF
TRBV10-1	ANPPGQTYEQY
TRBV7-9	ASSLRDRGGEKLF
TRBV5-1	ASSLVAGNQPQH
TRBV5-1	ASSPGLAGEAIYNEQF
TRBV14	ASSLLAGGPRGEQF
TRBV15	ATSKDRDPPETQY
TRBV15	ATSLAGHEQF
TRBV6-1	ASSEIAGNTIY
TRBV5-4	ASSLAGWGERDTEAF
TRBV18	ASSPDMGQTYEQY
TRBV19	ASSLGGGGRYSNQPQH
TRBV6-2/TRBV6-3	ASSYGRTGGEAF
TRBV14	ASSPTLYTEAF
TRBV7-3	ASSPKGQITDTQY
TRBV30	AWSVGGISNQPQH